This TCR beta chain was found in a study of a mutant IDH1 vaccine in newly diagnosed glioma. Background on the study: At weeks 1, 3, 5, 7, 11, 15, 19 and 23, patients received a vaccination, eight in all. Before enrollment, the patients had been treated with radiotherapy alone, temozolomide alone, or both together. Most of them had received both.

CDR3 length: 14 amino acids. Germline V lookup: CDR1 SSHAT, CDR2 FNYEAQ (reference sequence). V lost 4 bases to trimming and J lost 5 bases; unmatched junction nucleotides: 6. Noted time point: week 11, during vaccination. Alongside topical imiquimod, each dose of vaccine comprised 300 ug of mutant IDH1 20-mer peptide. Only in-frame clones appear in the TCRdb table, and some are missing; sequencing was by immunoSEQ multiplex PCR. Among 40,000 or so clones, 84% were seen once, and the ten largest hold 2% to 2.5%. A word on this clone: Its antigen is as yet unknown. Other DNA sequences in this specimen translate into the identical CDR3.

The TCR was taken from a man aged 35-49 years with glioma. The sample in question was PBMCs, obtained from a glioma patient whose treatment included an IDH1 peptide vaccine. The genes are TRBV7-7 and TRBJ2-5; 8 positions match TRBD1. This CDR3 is CASSSTGGGETQYF. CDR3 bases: TGTGCCAGCAGCTCCACAGGGGGTGGTGAGACCCAGTACTTC.